This T cell receptor (beta chain) was identified in a study of cytomegalovirus exposure and HLA in healthy donors (dated by TCRdb to 2017 to 2019). Concerning the study at large: An earlier analysis of approximately 640 of the donors reported roughly 270 Gb of sequence data and some 120 million unique TCR beta sequences from around 200 million T cells. The study aimed to test whether cataloging public T cell receptors could reveal signatures of past pathogen exposure. A later genetic analysis took genome-wide SNP genotypes for about 65% of the 666 donors and used that subset as a discovery cohort. Approximately 310 gigabases of sequencing data and roughly 90 million unique TCR sequences were included in an early release covering 500 to 750 HLA-typed donors. Among roughly 400 genotyped donors of the cohort, an average of roughly 230,000 unique TCR beta nucleotide sequences was sequenced per donor, of which 15% to 20% were non-productive. In addition to the first cohort of 666 subjects, a separate validation cohort of 120 different subjects was used. Among the roughly 390 genotyped donors, around 81% belonged to the genetic ancestry cluster associated with self-reported Caucasian donors. Donor age, sex, ethnicity and CMV serostatus were collected together with the repertoire data. Typing coverage varied by locus: about 620-630 donors for A, B, C, DRB1 and DQB1; 500 to 550 for DQA1; about 570 for DPA1; roughly 450 for DPB1. In an earlier analysis of 587 of the donors, high-throughput TCR beta sequencing was used to judge whether each TCR beta V gene segment behaved as functional or pseudogenic. The later analysis used no new phenotypic data to find candidate immune exposures, relying instead on TCR beta sequences and their occurrence across donors. Because of strong linkage in the cohort, roughly five DR-DQ haplotypes were treated as single units for association and clustering. The study profiled the T cell repertoires of 550 to 700 subjects by immunosequencing and related them to cytomegalovirus serostatus. Every discovery cohort repertoire had been produced on one sequencing platform. Class I and class II HLA loci were covered by the typing at four-digit resolution. A later analysis re-analyzed previously published TCR beta repertoires from approximately 700 donors and added high-resolution HLA genotyping to study TCR occurrence patterns. To predict cytomegalovirus infection status, the study combined high-throughput TCR immunosequencing, statistical association of individual TCRs with disease status, and machine learning.

The cohort comprised approximately 700 healthy bone marrow donors. Cohort members were all nominally healthy when sampled, although unrecorded immune exposures were likely present. The donor was CMV seropositive and belonged to the group of around 300 seropositive cohort members. Every donor gave a peripheral blood sample, and the peripheral blood mononuclear cells from that sample were used for TCR beta sequencing. Genomic DNA extraction from the blood cell samples was performed with the Qiagen DNeasy Blood Extraction Kit. The CDR3 sequence holds 13 residues, the cysteine and phenylalanine included. Of the read, only the CDR3 DNA is kept; its 39 bases are in frame from base 1. CDR1 and CDR2 are read off the germline V gene as MGHDK and SYGVNS. The germline ends are 7 bases apart after V is trimmed by 3 bases and J by 1 base. Of note for this clone: The target of this receptor is not known. No base quality information exists; no much larger clone differs at one position.

Library method: the immunoSEQ multiplex PCR assay. The multiplex PCR relied on a mix of 60 forward primers for TCR Vbeta segments and 13 reverse primers for TCR Jbeta segments. The CDR3 region of rearranged TCR beta genes was amplified from genomic DNA with a multiplex PCR assay. The Illumina HiSeq System was used to sequence the amplified TCR beta libraries as 87-base-pair reads. The authors processed their data as follows. In a later analysis, tens of millions of unique TCR beta chains were counted across the 650 to 750 repertoires, and roughly 11 million of these chains were shared by at least two donors. A nearest-neighbor algorithm error-corrected the raw reads and collapsed the reads into unique sequences, merging closely related sequences to remove PCR and sequencing errors. To assign V, D and J gene segments, CDR3 sequences were aligned to IMGT reference sequences. Each retained sequence needed at least a six-nucleotide match to both a V gene segment and a J gene segment. A rearrangement was called productive if the CDR3 had no stop codons and remained in frame with V and J, and every other rearrangement was called non-productive. Following IMGT convention, CDR3 was defined as the stretch from the second conserved V-encoded cysteine up to the conserved J-encoded phenylalanine. Sequences without an unambiguous match to a single V gene segment were excluded from the earlier analysis of about 600 of the donors. In an earlier analysis of about 590 of the donors, a V segment was called functional when productive rearrangements were above 56.7%, and segregating when the standard deviation between donors exceeded 5%. A statistical classification framework was built for diagnosing cytomegalovirus status from the catalog of TCR beta chain sequences. In a later analysis, V and J genes were assigned by comparing TCR nucleotide sequences against IMGT/GENE-DB human TR gene sequences. Using the TCRdist pipeline, a later analysis assigned CDR3 sequences along with most-parsimonious VDJ recombination scenarios. A later analysis defined each TCR beta chain by its CDR3 amino acid sequence plus V-gene family, and excluded reads lacking a unique V-gene family. A later analysis removed 592 highly shared, low-generation-probability nucleotide sequences to deal with suspected cross-contamination and a sequencing artifact. In a later analysis, a clonal expansion index for each public chain was calculated from normalized within-repertoire ranks of inferred template counts. A later analysis computed generation probabilities with a VDJ recombination model fitted to out-of-frame rearrangements, and checked the results against IGoR. A later analysis scored TCR-TCR, TCR-HLA and TCR-CMV co-occurrence with hypergeometric tests, applying a repertoire-size bias correction to TCR pairs. A later analysis estimated false discovery rates by permuting HLA or CMV assignments 20 times. In a later analysis, co-occurring TCRs were grouped using DBSCAN, with TCRdist sequence similarity added in when clustering inside HLA-allele-positive subsets. Repertoires with fewer than 30,000 or more than 120,000 public chains, plus five repertoires with anomalous nucleotide sharing, were excluded from co-occurrence clustering. Entries here come from immuneACCESS through TCRdb and include only in-frame sequences with V and J called. Some clones fail to appear in such tables; in the studies checked, an unresolved V gene covers under half of the shortfall, and the cause of the remainder is unknown. From that table come the V and J calls and clone size; the DNA was used to work out D and trimming. The sample table holds around 150,000 clones, of which 65% to 85% were seen once. Around 6.5% of the sample is taken by the ten largest.

Points the paper makes about the study in general: In a later genetic analysis, fewer N-insertions in productive TCRs were reported among donors in an Asian-associated ancestry cluster than the roughly 710-donor mean. V-gene and J-gene trimming of TCR beta chains was associated with a missense DCLRE1C variant in a later genetic analysis, and the association was replicated in an independent cohort. Compared with equally common non-associated chains, HLA-associated TCR beta chains in a later analysis were more clonally expanded and had lower generation probabilities. In a later analysis, 15,000 to 20,000 TCR beta sequences were associated with specific HLA alleles at a false discovery rate of 0.05. In an earlier analysis of under 600 of the donors, most TCR beta V segments were observed in productive rearrangements about 87% or about 30% of the time, broadly matching IMGT annotations. In a later analysis, the rate of TCR association differed among HLA loci, with DRB1 alleles having the most associated TCRs and HLA-C alleles having the fewest. Assigning TCR associations to individual alleles was difficult when HLA alleles, especially DR and DQ, strongly co-occurred. Sequencing depth was assumed to be roughly uniform across donors in the presence/absence analyses, though that assumption may not hold. Because some donors lacked HLA typing at each locus, the association tests relied only on the typed subset. According to the authors, the approach could potentially be generalized to other disease states and immunological phenotypes. Linkage disequilibrium might explain the correlated functional status among segregating V segments, but an unknown experimental factor could not be excluded. Most TCR sequences were observed very rarely across donors, whereas some public TCRs were present in many individuals. In the study, 150 to 200 TCR beta chains were listed as associated with cytomegalovirus. A further reported finding was that TCR beta sequences accurately predicted the HLA-A and HLA-B alleles for most subjects in the first cohort. Some IMGT-functional V segments, including TRBV6-2 and TRBV6-3, could not be distinguished by the 87-base-pair reads and were therefore excluded. Because counts were too low, roughly 16 rarely observed V segments, including chromosome 9 orphons, were excluded from the earlier analysis of fewer than 650 of the donors. In both the original and validation cohorts, the classifier was reported to diagnose cytomegalovirus status with high specificity and sensitivity. A group of highly shared sequence variants was considered likely to be a technical artifact of the sequencing pipeline. A few of the identified cytomegalovirus-associated TCR beta chains were confirmed in vitro to be specific for cytomegalovirus antigens. Only TCR beta chains were sequenced in this cohort, and the absence of alpha or paired-chain data limited detectable features. CMV serostatus was the only immune exposure information available for the cohort. Several of the top co-occurrence clusters appeared to be linked to parvovirus B19, influenza, CMV and Epstein-Barr virus, according to a later analysis. A later analysis found that most CMV-associated TCR beta chains appeared HLA-restricted, with HLA associations seemingly driven largely by CMV exposure.

Sequences were obtained from PBMCs. The chain is encoded by TRBV25-1 joined to TRBJ2-7; the best D guess is TRBD2, with 5 bases matching. The TCR was taken from a male donor in good health and CMV-seropositive. This receptor carries the CDR3 CASSDRGSYEQYF. In nucleotides, the sequence is TGTGCCAGCAGTGACCGGGGTTCCTACGAGCAGTACTTC.